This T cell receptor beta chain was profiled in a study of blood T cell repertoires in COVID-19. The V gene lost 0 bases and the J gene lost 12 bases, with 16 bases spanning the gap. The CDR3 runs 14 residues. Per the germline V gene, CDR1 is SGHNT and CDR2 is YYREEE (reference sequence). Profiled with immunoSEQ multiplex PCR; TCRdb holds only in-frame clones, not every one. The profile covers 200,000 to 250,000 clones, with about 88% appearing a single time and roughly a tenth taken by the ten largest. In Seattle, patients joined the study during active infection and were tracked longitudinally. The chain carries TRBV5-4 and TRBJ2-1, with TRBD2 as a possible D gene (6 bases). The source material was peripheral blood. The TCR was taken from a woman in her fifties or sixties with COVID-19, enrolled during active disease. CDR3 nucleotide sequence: TGTGCCAGCAGCTTGGCTACGGGGACCGGGGGGCAGTTCTTC. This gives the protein CASSLATGTGGQFF. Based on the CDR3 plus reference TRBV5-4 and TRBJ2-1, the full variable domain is ETGVTQSPTHLIKTRGQQVTLRCSSQSGHNTVSWYQQALGQGPQFIFQYYREEENGRGNFPPRFSGLQFPNYSSELNVNALELDDSALYLCASSLATGTGGQFFGPGTRLTVL.